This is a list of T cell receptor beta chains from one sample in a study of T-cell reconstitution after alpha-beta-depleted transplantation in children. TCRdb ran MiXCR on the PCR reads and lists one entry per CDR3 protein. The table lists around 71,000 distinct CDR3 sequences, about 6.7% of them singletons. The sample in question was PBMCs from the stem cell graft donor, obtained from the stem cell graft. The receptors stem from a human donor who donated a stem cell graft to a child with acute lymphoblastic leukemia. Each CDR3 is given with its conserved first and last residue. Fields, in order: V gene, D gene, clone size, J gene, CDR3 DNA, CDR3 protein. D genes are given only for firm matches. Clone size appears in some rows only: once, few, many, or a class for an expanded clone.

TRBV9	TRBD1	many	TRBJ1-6	TGTGCCAGCAGCGTAACAGGGGGATCACCCCTCCACTTT	CASSVTGGSPLHF
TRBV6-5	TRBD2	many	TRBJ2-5	TGTGCCAGCATCGAACCGACTAGCGGGGGACCCCAAGAGACCCAGTACTTC	CASIEPTSGGPQETQYF
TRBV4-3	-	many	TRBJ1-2	TGCGCCAGCAGCCAAGATCTGGTTCGGGGGGACTATGGCTACACCTTC	CASSQDLVRGDYGYTF
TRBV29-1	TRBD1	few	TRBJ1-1	TGCAGCGCATGGACAGGGGGGTCGAACACTGAAGCTTTCTTT	CSAWTGGSNTEAFF
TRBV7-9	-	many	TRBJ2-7	TGTGCCAGCAGCTTAGAAGTGGCAGGGACTTACGAGCAGTACTTC	CASSLEVAGTYEQYF
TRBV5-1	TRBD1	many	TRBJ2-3	TGCGCCAGCAGACCGGGACAGGGGATCAAGTATTTT	CASRPGQGIKYF
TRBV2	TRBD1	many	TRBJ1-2	TGTGCCAGCAGGACTGGACAGGGAGATGGCTACACCTTC	CASRTGQGDGYTF
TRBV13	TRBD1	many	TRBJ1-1	TGTGCCAGCAGCTTAGGGGACAGGGGGAACACTGAAGCTTTCTTT	CASSLGDRGNTEAFF
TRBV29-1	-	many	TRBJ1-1	TGCAGCGTTGAAAAGGGTTTGAACACTGAAGCTTTCTTT	CSVEKGLNTEAFF
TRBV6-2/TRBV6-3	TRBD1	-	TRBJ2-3	TGTGCCAGCAGTCCCCAGGGACAGGGGCCTACTAGCACAGATACGCAGTATTTT	CASSPQGQGPTSTDTQYF
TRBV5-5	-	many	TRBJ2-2	TGTGCCAGCAGCTTAGGTGCGACTAGAGGTCTCGACACCGGGGAGCTGTTTTTT	CASSLGATRGLDTGELFF
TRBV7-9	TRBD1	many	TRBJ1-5	TGTGCCAGCAGCAGACAGGGGGCCGGGAGCAATCAGCCCCAGCATTTT	CASSRQGAGSNQPQHF
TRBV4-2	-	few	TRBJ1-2	TGTGCCAGCAGCCAAGATCCCTCGACGGGCTATGGCTACACCTTC	CASSQDPSTGYGYTF
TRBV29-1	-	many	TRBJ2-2	TGCAGCGCCTGGAGTGAGGGGGACAAAGTAAAGGAGCTGTTTTTT	CSAWSEGDKVKELFF
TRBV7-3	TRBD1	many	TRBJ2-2	TGTGCCAGCAGCTTACGTCAGGGGGTCACCGGGGAGCTGTTTTTT	CASSLRQGVTGELFF
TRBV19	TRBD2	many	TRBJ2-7	TGTGCCAGTAGTATAAAAGGGCTAGCGGGAAAGGCGGAATTCTACGAGCAGTACTTC	CASSIKGLAGKAEFYEQYF
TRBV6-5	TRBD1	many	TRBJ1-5	TGTGCCAGCAGTTCCGGACAGGGCTATCAGCCCCAGCATTTT	CASSSGQGYQPQHF
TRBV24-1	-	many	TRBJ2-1	TGTGCCACCAGTGATTCACAGGGTATTGAGCAGTTCTTC	CATSDSQGIEQFF
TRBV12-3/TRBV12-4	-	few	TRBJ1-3	TGTGCCAGCAGGAGGTTCATCCAGCTAACAGCTGGAAACACCATATATTTT	CASRRFIQLTAGNTIYF
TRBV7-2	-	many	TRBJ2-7	TGTGCCAGCAGCTTAAGCCCGACAGGGAGGTACGAGCAGTACTTC	CASSLSPTGRYEQYF
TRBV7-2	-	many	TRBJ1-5	TGTGCCAGCAGCCCCCATAACGGGCAGCCCCAGCATTTT	CASSPHNGQPQHF
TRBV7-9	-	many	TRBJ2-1	TGTGCCAGCAGCTTAGCCGTTACGGGTTCGGATGAGCAGTTCTTC	CASSLAVTGSDEQFF
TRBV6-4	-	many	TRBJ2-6	TGTGCCAGCAGTGACGGTCTCTCTGGGGCCAACGTCCTGACTTTC	CASSDGLSGANVLTF
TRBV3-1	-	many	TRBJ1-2	TGTGCCAGCAGCCAAGGGGATGCATATGGCTACACCTTC	CASSQGDAYGYTF
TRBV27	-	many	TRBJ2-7	TGTGCCAGCAGTTTACGGATAACCTACGAGCAGTACTTC	CASSLRITYEQYF
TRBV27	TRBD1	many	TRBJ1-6	TGTGCCAGCACAGGGGGTCTGGATTCACCCCTCCACTTT	CASTGGLDSPLHF
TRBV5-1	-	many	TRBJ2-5	TGCGCCAGCAGCTTGGAAACTTACTCCCAAGAGACCCAGTACTTC	CASSLETYSQETQYF
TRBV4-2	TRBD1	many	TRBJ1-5	TGTGCCAGCAGCCGCGACGGGGACAGGGGCAATCAGCCCCAGCATTTT	CASSRDGDRGNQPQHF
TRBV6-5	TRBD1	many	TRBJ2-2	TGTGCCAGCAGGAGGGGGGGGACAGGGGTAATGGCCGGGGAGCTGTTTTTT	CASRRGGTGVMAGELFF
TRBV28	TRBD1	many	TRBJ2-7	TGTGCCAACGCAGCCCGGACAGGAAGGGTCGAGCAGTACTTC	CANAARTGRVEQYF
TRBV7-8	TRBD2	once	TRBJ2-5	TGTGCCAGCAGCGGGGGACTAGCGGGAGGAGACCAGTACTTC	CASSGGLAGGDQYF
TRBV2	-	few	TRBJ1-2	TGTGCCAGCAGTGAAGGGGACACCCCTAACTATGGCTACACCTTC	CASSEGDTPNYGYTF
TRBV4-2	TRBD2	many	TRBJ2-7	TGTGCCAGCAGCCCCGGGACTAGCGGTTACGAGCAGTACTTC	CASSPGTSGYEQYF
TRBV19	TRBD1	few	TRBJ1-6	TGTGCCAGTAACAGACAGGGGCCGTTTAATTCACCCCTCCACTTT	CASNRQGPFNSPLHF
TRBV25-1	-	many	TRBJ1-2	TGTGCCAGCAGTGGGGGGAGTGGCTATGGCTACACCTTC	CASSGGSGYGYTF
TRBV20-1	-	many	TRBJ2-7	TGCAGTGCTAGAGCCCGGTCGTCCTACGAGCAGTACTTC	CSARARSSYEQYF
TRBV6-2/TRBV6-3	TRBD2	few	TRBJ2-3	TGTGCCAGCAGTTACTCTCCCCGGCTTCCAGCGGGGGCCCCCGGGTCAGATACGCAGTATTTT	CASSYSPRLPAGAPGSDTQYF
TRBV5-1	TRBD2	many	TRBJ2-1	TGCGCCAGCAGCTTGGCCCGGGGGGGCGATGAGCAGTTCTTC	CASSLARGGDEQFF
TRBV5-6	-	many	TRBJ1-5	TGTGCCAGCAGCTTCTTTCAGGCGGGCAATCAGCCCCAGCATTTT	CASSFFQAGNQPQHF
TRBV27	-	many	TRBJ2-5	TGTGCCAGCAGTAAGATGGCAGAGACCCAGTACTTC	CASSKMAETQYF
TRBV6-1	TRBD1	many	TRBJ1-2	TGTGCCAGCAGTGCAACCGGGACAGGGGGCAGAGTGTTC	CASSATGTGGRVF
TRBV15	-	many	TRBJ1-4	TGTGCCACCAGCATTCCAGGGGATGGAAAACTGTTTTTT	CATSIPGDGKLFF
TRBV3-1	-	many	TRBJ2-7	TGTGCCAGCAGCGCATCGGGGTACGAGCAGTACTTC	CASSASGYEQYF
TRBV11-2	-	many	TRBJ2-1	TGTGCCAGCAGCATGGACTTTAATGAGCAGTTCTTC	CASSMDFNEQFF
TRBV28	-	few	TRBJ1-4	TGTGCCAGCAGTTTCCCCCCTATAGGACGTAATGAAAAACTGTTTTTT	CASSFPPIGRNEKLFF
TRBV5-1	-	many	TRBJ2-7	TGCGCCAGCAAGGAGGGGGCGTCCTACGAGCAGTACTTC	CASKEGASYEQYF
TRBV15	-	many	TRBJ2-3	TGTGCCACCAGCAGAGATCCAGGACATAGCACAGATACGCAGTATTTT	CATSRDPGHSTDTQYF
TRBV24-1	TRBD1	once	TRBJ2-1	TGTGCCACCAGGGGGGACAGCACGGTCTCCTACAATGAGCAGTTATTC	CATRGDSTVSYNEQLF
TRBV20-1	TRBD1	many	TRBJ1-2	TGCAGTGCCCCTAATTACTCCGGGACAGGGGGCGCAGACTATGGCTACACCTTC	CSAPNYSGTGGADYGYTF
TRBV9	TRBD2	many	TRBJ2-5	TGTGCCAGCAGCGTAGGGGCTAGCGGGGGGCCCTGGGAGACCCAGTACTTC	CASSVGASGGPWETQYF
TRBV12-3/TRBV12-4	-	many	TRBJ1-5	TGTGCCAGCAGCCCAGGTGGGAGCAATCAGCCCCAGCATTTT	CASSPGGSNQPQHF
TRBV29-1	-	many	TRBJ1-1	TGCAGCGTTGTCGATCTTCCAAAAGCTTTCTTT	CSVVDLPKAFF
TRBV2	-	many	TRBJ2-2	TGTGCCAGCAGTCCGGGATTGATCAGAACCGGGGAGCTGTTTTTT	CASSPGLIRTGELFF
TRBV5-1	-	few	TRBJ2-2	TGCGCCAGCAGCTTGGCTGTAGGGCAGAACACCGGGGAGCTGTTTTTT	CASSLAVGQNTGELFF
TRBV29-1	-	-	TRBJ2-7	TGCAGCGTTGAGTTCCAGGACAGTGTTACTTCCTACGAGCAGTACTTC	CSVEFQDSVTSYEQYF
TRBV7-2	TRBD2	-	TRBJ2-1	TGTGCCAGCAGCCCGCATAAGGGGCGGGAGGCCAAAGGTGAGCAGTTCTTC	CASSPHKGREAKGEQFF
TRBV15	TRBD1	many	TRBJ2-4	TGTGCCACCAGCAGCTACGGACAGGGGTCCCGGGCCAAAAACATTCAGTACTTC	CATSSYGQGSRAKNIQYF